A selection of T cell receptor beta chains follows, all from one sample in a study of radiotherapy plus CTLA-4 blockade in lung cancer. TCRdb keeps only in-frame clones here, not all; method: immunoSEQ multiplex PCR. The table lists about 97,000 clones, around 79% of them singletons. Sequences were derived from peripheral blood, sampled from a patient treated with radiotherapy plus ipilimumab. The receptors derive from a human donor with non-small cell lung cancer who had a partial response to radiotherapy plus ipilimumab. Some clones in this sample may be carry-over from other donors' samples. Both conserved end residues are part of each CDR3. A D gene is named only where the DNA matches it firmly. Only part of the rows carry a size: once, few, many, or a class if the clone is expanded.

>.|TRBD1|TRBV7-8|TRBJ2-1
CASSFSDRGFNEQFF
TGTGCCAGCAGCTTCTCCGACAGGGGGTTCAATGAGCAGTTCTTC
>.|.|TRBV16|TRBJ1-5
CASSQSDRNNQPQHF
TGTGCCAGCAGCCAATCGGACAGAAACAATCAGCCCCAGCATTTT
>.|TRBD1|TRBV11-1|TRBJ2-7
CASRAPGQGSYEQYF
TGTGCCAGCAGGGCGCCGGGACAGGGCTCCTACGAGCAGTACTTC
>.|.|TRBV30|TRBJ1-1
CAWSSRTEAFF
TGTGCCTGGTCGAGTCGCACTGAAGCTTTCTTT
>.|.|TRBV2|TRBJ1-4
CASSSLGSVNEKLFF
TGTGCCAGCAGTTCCCTCGGGAGCGTCAATGAAAAACTGTTTTTT
>once|.|TRBV5-1|TRBJ2-7
CASSLQGGTYEQYF
TGCGCCAGCAGCTTGCAAGGCGGGACCTACGAGCAGTACTTC
>.|.|TRBV7-2|TRBJ1-5
CASSLGFSGDQPQHF
TGTGCCAGCAGCTTAGGGTTTTCGGGGGATCAGCCCCAGCATTTT
>.|.|TRBV27|TRBJ2-2
CASTPFWLLNTGELFF
TGTGCCAGCACCCCTTTCTGGCTTTTGAACACCGGGGAGCTGTTTTTT
>.|TRBD1|TRBV5-1|TRBJ1-5
CASSLVAGGGQPQHF
TGCGCCAGCAGCTTGGTGGCAGGGGGAGGTCAGCCCCAGCATTTT
>.|TRBD1|TRBV6-5|TRBJ1-2
CASSFQQGLGGYTF
TGTGCCAGCAGTTTCCAACAGGGGCTAGGAGGCTACACCTTC
>few|TRBD2|TRBV29-1|TRBJ2-3
CSVAGGLAGARGDTQYF
TGCAGCGTTGCGGGGGGACTAGCGGGAGCCCGAGGAGATACGCAGTATTTT
>.|.|TRBV5-1|TRBJ1-1
CASSLTATGFRNTEAFF
TGCGCCAGCAGCCTTACGGCAACAGGGTTTAGGAACACTGAAGCTTTCTTT
>few|TRBD1|TRBV9|TRBJ2-7
CASSAGQGGYEQYF
TGTGCCAGCAGCGCGGGACAGGGAGGATACGAGCAGTACTTC
>.|.|TRBV11-1|TRBJ2-3
CASSLEPDTDTQYF
TGTGCCAGCAGCTTAGAGCCCGACACAGATACGCAGTATTTT
>.|.|TRBV27|TRBJ2-1
CASSTSRGNEQFF
TGTGCCAGCAGTACCTCCCGGGGCAATGAGCAGTTCTTC
>.|.|TRBV6-5|TRBJ2-7
CATADGVLYEQYF
TGTGCCACCGCGGACGGGGTCCTCTACGAGCAGTACTTC
>.|.|TRBV7-9|TRBJ2-7
CASSLVSSYEQYF
TGTGCCAGCAGCTTAGTCAGCTCCTACGAGCAGTACTTC
>.|TRBD1|TRBV18|TRBJ2-7
CASSPTGKTYEQYF
TGTGCCAGCTCACCGACAGGGAAAACCTACGAGCAGTACTTC
>.|.|TRBV6-1|TRBJ1-2
CASSPATVYYGYTF
TGTGCCAGCAGTCCGGCGACAGTTTACTATGGCTACACCTTC
>.|TRBD1|TRBV15|TRBJ1-2
CATSRDRTGSNWGYTF
TGTGCCACCAGCAGAGATAGGACAGGGTCTAACTGGGGCTACACCTTC
>.|TRBD2|TRBV15|TRBJ2-3
CATSRDRASGSSEDTQYF
TGTGCCACCAGCAGAGATCGGGCTAGCGGGAGTTCGGAAGATACGCAGTATTTT
>once|.|TRBV6-5|TRBJ2-3
CASSYLRAADTQYF
TGTGCCAGCAGTTACTTGCGGGCGGCAGATACGCAGTATTTT
>.|.|TRBV5-8|TRBJ2-1
CASSPLTEGGGRNEQFF
TGTGCCAGCAGCCCTCTAACGGAGGGGGGGGGCCGGAATGAGCAGTTCTTC
>.|TRBD2|TRBV6-5|TRBJ2-1
CASSYGTSAYNEQFF
TGTGCCAGCAGTTACGGGACTAGCGCATACAATGAGCAGTTCTTC
>medium-sized|.|TRBV2|TRBJ1-2
CASSGMGQVGGYTF
TGTGCCAGCAGTGGGATGGGGCAGGTCGGTGGCTACACCTTC
>.|TRBD1|TRBV11-2|TRBJ2-7
CASSRQGGYYEQYF
TGTGCCAGCAGCAGACAGGGGGGATACTACGAGCAGTACTTC
>.|.|TRBV28|TRBJ2-1
CATLGRAYNEQFF
TGTGCCACCCTAGGCAGGGCTTACAATGAGCAGTTCTTC